A selection of T cell receptor beta chains follows, all from one sample in a study of graft-versus-host responses after intestinal transplantation. These receptors' antigens are unknown. Produced via immunoSEQ multiplex PCR; TCRdb's table is partial and in-frame only. The sample comprises around 130,000 clones, approximately 94% of which are singletons, and around 0.15% rests with the top ten. The source material was unstimulated CD4+ T cells sorted from spleen or lymph node cells, sampled before intestinal transplant. The receptor set was obtained from a human donor who received an intestinal transplant. Each CDR3 is given with its conserved first and last residue. Where a row states a size, it is once, few, many or the class of an expanded clone; other rows omit it.

abundance: -; j_gene: TRBJ2-1; v_gene: TRBV20-1; CDR3aa: CSARDGEQFF
abundance: -; j_gene: TRBJ1-2; v_gene: TRBV27; CDR3aa: CASSLLPIFYGYTF
abundance: -; j_gene: TRBJ2-7; v_gene: TRBV6-1; CDR3aa: CASNVAQGSYEQYF
abundance: -; j_gene: TRBJ1-1; v_gene: TRBV6-5; CDR3aa: CASSLDGNTEAFF
abundance: -; j_gene: TRBJ1-2; v_gene: TRBV9; CDR3aa: CASSAQRDSVASYGYTF
abundance: -; j_gene: TRBJ2-2; v_gene: TRBV5-4; CDR3aa: CASSRDTRTGELFF
abundance: -; j_gene: TRBJ2-2; v_gene: TRBV6-5; CDR3aa: CASSPRTGQTGELFF
abundance: -; j_gene: TRBJ2-5; v_gene: TRBV2; CDR3aa: CASSALAEETQYF
abundance: -; j_gene: TRBJ2-5; v_gene: TRBV7-3; CDR3aa: CASSSTPQETQYF
abundance: -; j_gene: TRBJ2-3; v_gene: TRBV5-4; CDR3aa: CASSLKRGDTDTQYF
abundance: -; j_gene: TRBJ2-5; v_gene: TRBV2; CDR3aa: CASSLQTTSGTQYF
abundance: -; j_gene: TRBJ2-3; v_gene: TRBV10-1; CDR3aa: CASSEQLASGTDTQYF
abundance: -; j_gene: TRBJ1-2; v_gene: TRBV4-1; CDR3aa: CASRPGGPRGESVANYGYTF
abundance: -; j_gene: TRBJ2-5; v_gene: TRBV7-8; CDR3aa: CASSPPRRGGRQETQYF
abundance: -; j_gene: TRBJ1-6; v_gene: TRBV27; CDR3aa: CASSLVPAGNSPLHF
abundance: -; j_gene: TRBJ1-6; v_gene: TRBV6-1; CDR3aa: CASTQGAGSPLHF
abundance: once; j_gene: TRBJ2-1; v_gene: TRBV11-2; CDR3aa: CASSEPGQGANEQFF
abundance: -; j_gene: TRBJ1-5; v_gene: TRBV18; CDR3aa: CASSPGRDQPQHF
abundance: -; j_gene: TRBJ1-4; v_gene: TRBV7-2; CDR3aa: CASSLVAVKGEKLFF
abundance: -; j_gene: TRBJ1-6; v_gene: TRBV5-1; CDR3aa: CASRFATGSYNSPLHF
abundance: -; j_gene: TRBJ1-4; v_gene: TRBV4-1; CDR3aa: CASSHRVGPANEKLFF
abundance: -; j_gene: TRBJ2-5; v_gene: TRBV5-1; CDR3aa: CASSSAGSETQYF
abundance: once; j_gene: TRBJ1-6; v_gene: TRBV6-1; CDR3aa: CASRDLRGRNSPLHF
abundance: -; j_gene: TRBJ2-1; v_gene: TRBV5-6; CDR3aa: CASSAPTFYYNEQFF